The T cell receptor beta chain described here comes from a study of Tregs in tolerant kidney transplant recipients. The method was immunoSEQ multiplex PCR; TCRdb's version includes in-frame clones alone and lacks a portion of them. Of about 69,000 clones listed, roughly 89% are singletons. The CDR3 sequence is 16 residues long. Germline-derived CDR1 and CDR2 are SGHTA and FQGTGA. Unmatched junction bases numbered 7, after V lost 5 bases and J lost 1 base. The source was CD4+ T cells from blood, collected before the transplant. V is TRBV7-3 and J is TRBJ2-2; 7 bases are a match to TRBD1. This sequence was found in a human donor who received a combined kidney and bone marrow transplant. The CDR3 bases are TGTGCCAGCAGCGCCACAGGGGCCAAGAACACCGGGGAGCTGTTTTTT. Amino acid sequence: CASSATGAKNTGELFF.